The 20 T cell receptor beta chains below come from one sample, sequenced in a study of shared clonotypes between healthy human individuals. Naive-designated CD8 cells lacked CD45RO, were positively enriched for CCR7, and omitted terminally differentiated effector memory CD45RA+ cells. TCRdb's table, derived via immunoSEQ multiplex PCR, lists solely in-frame clones and lacks some. This sample has millions of clones, with approximately 94% found just once. Sample: naive CD8+ T cells sorted from blood. Receptors were obtained from a man between 18 and 35 years old in good health.

The chain joins TRBV9 to TRBJ1-1; no firm D call. Germline lookup yields CDR1 SGDLS and CDR2 YYNGEE. Trimming stripped 0 bases from V and 7 bases from J, with 13 bases between. The CDR3 covers 14 residues. The CDR3 DNA reads TGTGCCAGCAGCGTAGTTTCAAAGAGCGATGAAGCTTTCTTT. It codes for CASSVVSKSDEAFF.

As concerns this clone: The sample carries other DNA sequences with the same CDR3. J is TRBJ1-2 and V is TRBV6-5; D gene ambiguous. Germline V gene lookup returns CDR1 MNHEY and CDR2 SVGAGI. The V end was cut by 6 bases, the J end by 5 bases, with 10 bases between. This CDR3 is built from 12 residues. The CDR3 DNA is TGTGCCAGCAGCCCGAGTGGGTATGGCTACACCTTC. Its protein is CASSPSGYGYTF.

The table lists this clone with a count of one. The gene calls are TRBV11-2 and TRBJ1-4; 7 nucleotides match TRBD1. V lost 5 bases to trimming and J lost 5 bases; unmatched junction nucleotides: 8. The CDR3 sequence is 15 residues long. Germline lookup yields CDR1 SGHAT and CDR2 FQNNGV. CDR3 in amino acids: CASSQYWDSNEKLFF. CDR3 bases: TGTGCCAGCAGCCAATATTGGGACAGCAATGAAAAACTGTTTTTT.

The chain uses TRBV7-9 and TRBJ2-1; 9 nucleotides align to TRBD2. Trimming removed 5 bases from V and 3 bases from J; junction bases left unmatched: 8. The CDR3 contains 16 residues. CDR1 SEHNR and CDR2 FQNEAQ come from the germline V gene (reference sequence). CDR3 sequence reads: CASSLLAGVSYNEQFF. The CDR3 DNA reads TGTGCCAGCAGCCTTTTAGCGGGAGTAAGCTACAATGAGCAGTTCTTC.

This chain's CDR3 is CASSFTSGRAPYEQYF. CDR3 nucleotide sequence: TGTGCCAGCAGCTTCACTAGCGGGAGGGCCCCCTACGAGCAGTACTTC. V is TRBV7-9 and J is TRBJ2-7; TRBD2 agrees at 13 bases. Losses at the gene ends were 3 bases for V and 2 bases for J; bases not matched to a gene: 4. Germline-derived CDR1 and CDR2 are SEHNR and FQNEAQ (reference sequence). The CDR3 sequence is 16 residues long. Looking up the rest from reference TRBV7-9 and TRBJ2-7 gives the full variable domain: DTGVSQNPRHKITKRGQNVTFRCDPISEHNRLYWYRQTLGQGPEFLTYFQNEAQLEKSRLLSDRFSAERPKGSFSTLEIQRTEQGDSAMYLCASSFTSGRAPYEQYFGPGTRLTVT.

For this clone: This sample includes further DNA sequences coding for the same CDR3. CDR3 in amino acids: CASSLSSSYNEQFF. In DNA form, the CDR3 reads TGTGCCAGCAGCTTGTCCAGCTCCTACAATGAGCAGTTCTTC. This chain connects TRBV5-4 to TRBJ2-1; D ambiguous. This CDR3 contains 14 residues. Germline V gene data show CDR1 as SGHNT and CDR2 as YYREEE (reference sequence). V was trimmed by 1 base and J by 0 bases, leaving 5 bases between them.

The rearrangement uses TRBV4-2 and TRBJ1-6; TRBD1 might be the D (5 bases). The V end was cut by 4 bases, the J end by 9 bases, with 22 bases between. CDR1 and CDR2 from the germline V gene are LGHNA and YNFKEQ. The CDR3 has 17 residues. CDR3: CASSLTTKTGFGSPLHF. CDR3 in DNA: TGTGCCAGCAGCCTAACGACCAAAACAGGTTTTGGTTCACCCCTCCACTTT.

The V call is TRBV6-1, the J call TRBJ2-5; D uncertain. This CDR3 is built from 11 residues. Per the germline V gene, CDR1 is MNHNS and CDR2 is SASEGT. CDR3 amino acids: CAVGRGETQYF. The CDR3 DNA sequence: TGTGCGGTGGGCCGAGGAGAGACCCAGTACTTC.

The chain recombines TRBV19 with TRBJ2-2; 7 positions agree with TRBD1. CDR3 length: 14 amino acids. Germline V CDR1 and CDR2: LNHDA, SQIVND (reference sequence). V was clipped by 5 bases and J by 3 bases; unmatched bases: 3. The CDR3 DNA is TGTGCCAGTAGTCGCGGACAGGACACCGGGGAGCTGTTTTTT. It translates to CASSRGQDTGELFF.

The rearrangement uses TRBV29-1 and TRBJ1-1, with D unresolved. Germline values: CDR1 SQVTM, CDR2 ANQGSEA. The CDR3 length is 12 residues. Trimming pared 4 bases from V and 4 bases from J, leaving 10 bases between. CDR3 nucleotides: TGCAGCGTTGTTGAGGGTCCCACTGAAGCTTTCTTT. Its protein is CSVVEGPTEAFF.

The J gene is TRBJ2-4, the V gene TRBV7-4; D uncertain. CDR3 size: 18 residues. Germline lookup yields CDR1 SGHVT and CDR2 SQSDAQ. Trimming pared 1 base from V and 0 bases from J, leaving 16 bases between. This chain's CDR3 is CASSLEDRAVLAKNIQYF. As DNA, the CDR3 is TGTGCCAGCAGCTTAGAAGACCGGGCCGTCCTAGCCAAAAACATTCAGTACTTC. Full variable domain (outside the CDR3, taken from reference TRBV7-4 and TRBJ2-4): GAGVSQSPRYKVAKRGRDVALRCDSISGHVTLYWYRQTLGQGSEVLTYSQSDAQRDKSGRPSGRFSAERPERSVSTLKIQRTEQGDSAVYLCASSLEDRAVLAKNIQYFGAGTRLSVL.

The V and J genes are TRBV4-3 and TRBJ2-7; the match to TRBD1 covers 7 bases. CDR3 length equals 16 residues. V shed 4 bases, J shed 6 bases, and the junction held 15 bases outside the gene matches. Germline lookup yields CDR1 LGHNA and CDR2 YSLEER. CDR3 sequence reads: CASSPEPDRLGGEQYF. The CDR3 DNA follows: TGCGCCAGCAGCCCCGAACCGGACAGGCTAGGTGGCGAGCAGTACTTC.

The V and J genes are TRBV13 and TRBJ2-5; D possibly corresponds to TRBD1 (5 bases). Deletions cut 5 bases from V and 4 bases from J, with 23 bases between. The CDR3 has 17 amino acids. CDR1 is PRHDT, CDR2 FYEKMQ, per germline (reference sequence). The CDR3 here is CASSPSTQGIIRETQYF. The CDR3 coding sequence is TGTGCCAGCAGCCCAAGTACGCAGGGAATAATTCGAGAGACCCAGTACTTC.

The V gene is TRBV5-4, the J gene TRBJ2-7; D possibly corresponds to TRBD2 (6 bases). Germline V gene data show CDR1 as SGHNT and CDR2 as YYREEE (reference sequence). Between the trimmed V and J ends, which lost 4 bases and 0 bases, there was a span of 17 bases. The CDR3 consists of 16 residues. The CDR3 loop is CASSQSRGLSSYEQYF. In DNA form, the CDR3 reads TGTGCCAGCAGCCAATCACGGGGGTTATCCTCCTACGAGCAGTACTTC.

V and J are TRBV27 and TRBJ2-1; 16 bases agree with TRBD2. V was pared by 7 bases and J by 1 base, with 7 bases of the junction left unmatched. Germline loops: CDR1 MNHEY, CDR2 SMNVEV (reference sequence). This CDR3 has 18 amino acids. DNA for the CDR3: TGTGCCAGCACCTCGGGACTAGCGGGAGGGCCATCCTACAATGAGCAGTTCTTC. Its translation is CASTSGLAGGPSYNEQFF.

The V and J genes are TRBV4-2 and TRBJ2-7; TRBD1 matches at 12 bases. Germline CDR1 reads LGHNA; CDR2 reads YNFKEQ. The trim removed 4 bases at V and 4 bases at J, leaving 8 bases unmatched. The CDR3 length is 16 residues. The CDR3 DNA reads as TGTGCCAGCAGCCGCGGGACAGGGGGCGCGGGGTACGAGCAGTACTTC. This encodes CASSRGTGGAGYEQYF.

The V gene is TRBV25-1, the J gene TRBJ1-1; a weak D match, TRBD1 (5 bases). Germline lookup yields CDR1 MGHDK and CDR2 SYGVNS. V was shortened by 4 bases and J by 0 bases, with 6 bases between the two germline ends. This CDR3 spans 13 amino acids. CDR3 nucleotide sequence: TGTGCCAGCAGTGCGGGACTGAACACTGAAGCTTTCTTT. Residues: CASSAGLNTEAFF.

The chain is built from TRBV7-9 and TRBJ2-7; D gene unclear. Trimming took off 4 bases at V and 2 bases at J, with 9 bases between the two ends. The CDR3 has 13 amino acids. Germline lookup yields CDR1 SEHNR and CDR2 FQNEAQ (reference sequence). The CDR3 DNA sequence: TGTGCCAGCAGCTCGGGCAGAGCCTACGAGCAGTACTTC. Protein product: CASSSGRAYEQYF. The full variable domain, completed using reference TRBV7-9 and TRBJ2-7, is DTGVSQNPRHKITKRGQNVTFRCDPISEHNRLYWYRQTLGQGPEFLTYFQNEAQLEKSRLLSDRFSAERPKGSFSTLEIQRTEQGDSAMYLCASSSGRAYEQYFGPGTRLTVT.

V and J are TRBV4-1 and TRBJ2-7, with 8 bases identical to TRBD2. The CDR3 loop spans 17 amino acids. V lost 1 base to trimming and J lost 0 bases; unmatched junction nucleotides: 8. Germline CDR1 is MGHRA and CDR2 is YSYEKL. In DNA form, the CDR3 reads TGCGCCAGCAGCCAAGTGATCACTAGCGGATACTCCTACGAGCAGTACTTC. Its translation is CASSQVITSGYSYEQYF.

This clone was picked up a small number of times. The chain couples TRBV11-2 to TRBJ1-5; no firm D call. The CDR3 loop spans 13 amino acids. Germline V gene sequence: CDR1 SGHAT, CDR2 FQNNGV. V lost 5 bases, J lost 6 bases, and 11 bases lay in between. The CDR3 bases are TGTGCCAGCAGCACCTTAGGAGGTCAGCCCCAGCATTTT. Amino acid sequence: CASSTLGGQPQHF. The variable domain in full, completed from reference TRBV11-2 and TRBJ1-5, reads EAGVAQSPRYKIIEKRQSVAFWCNPISGHATLYWYQQILGQGPKLLIQFQNNGVVDDSQLPKDRFSAERLKGVDSTLKIQPAKLEDSAVYLCASSTLGGQPQHFGDGTRLSIL.